Below, 20 T cell receptor beta chains from the same sample are listed, as sequenced in a study of beta chain features in type 1 diabetes. The investigators reverse transcribed all of the isolated RNA, so they sequenced expressed TCRB transcripts. Clones were read by immunoSEQ multiplex PCR, and TCRdb kept only the in-frame ones, dropping some. Counted here are 150,000 or so clones, 11% occurring once; the ten biggest clones make up approximately 2%. Source material: central memory CD4+ T cells from blood. The receptors here all came from a man aged 18 to 35 in good health.

This chain links TRBV30 with TRBJ2-4, with D uncertain. Germline CDR1 is GTSNPN and CDR2 is SVGIG (reference sequence). The CDR3 runs to 18 residues. Trimming shortened V by 3 bases and J by 2 bases, and 23 bases separated the two germline ends. CDR3 nucleotide sequence: TGTGCCTGGAGGCCTTCCCTAGGGCAGGCGAGCTCCAAAAACATTCAGTACTTC. This translates into CAWRPSLGQASSKNIQYF.

This clone was observed a few times. The chain has TRBV6-1 and TRBJ2-6; TRBD1 matches 8 bases. Per germline, CDR1 MNHNS and CDR2 SASEGT. With 6 bases clipped from V and 11 bases from J, the junction kept 9 bases outside the gene matches. The CDR3 is 14 amino acids. The CDR3 coding sequence is TGTGCCAGCAGGTTGACAGGGGACTGGGACGTCCTGACTTTC. Its translation is CASRLTGDWDVLTF.

This clone was seen more than once but under ten times. This chain connects TRBV7-2 to TRBJ2-5, with D possibly being TRBD1 (5 bases). V gave up 3 bases and J gave up 5 bases, with 10 bases separating them. Per the germline V gene, CDR1 is SGHTA and CDR2 is FQGNSA. This CDR3 is 13 amino acids long. CDR3 coding DNA: TGTGCCAGCAGCTTGAGCCAGGGTGAGACCCAGTACTTC. Its protein product is CASSLSQGETQYF.

The chain employs TRBV28 and TRBJ2-7; 8 bases map to TRBD1. CDR3 size: 14 residues. CDR1 and CDR2 (germline): MDHEN, SYDVKM. The V segment lost 5 bases and the J segment 7 bases; nucleotides outside the gene matches: 10. CDR3 bases: TGTGCCAGCAGTCCCACGACAGGGGCAAGGGAGCAGTACTTC. Residues: CASSPTTGAREQYF.

This clone was seen a few times. The sample contains more than one DNA sequence encoding this CDR3. This chain uses TRBV7-2 with TRBJ2-7; 9 bases fit TRBD1. Looked up from germline, CDR1 is SGHTA and CDR2 is FQGNSA. V gave up 6 bases and J gave up 6 bases; unmatched junction bases: 6. This CDR3 has 13 amino acids. CDR3 sequence (DNA): TGTGCCAGCAGTTCCGGGACAGGGACCGAGCAGTACTTC. It specifies CASSSGTGTEQYF.

This chain joins TRBV13 and TRBJ1-2, with D perhaps matching TRBD1 (6 bases). This CDR3 is built from 14 residues. CDR1 is PRHDT and CDR2 is FYEKMQ in the germline V gene (reference sequence). V lost 5 bases, J lost 2 bases, and 12 bases lay in between. For the CDR3, the DNA is TGTGCCAGCAGCCCGTTCAGGGGAAACTATGGCTACACCTTC. This sequence encodes CASSPFRGNYGYTF.

CDR3 in amino acids: CASSLARGHPEKLFF. The CDR3 DNA is TGTGCCAGCAGCTTAGCACGGGGACACCCTGAAAAACTGTTTTTT. The V and J genes are TRBV7-9 and TRBJ1-4; a possible D gene is TRBD1 (6 bases). Germline-derived CDR1 and CDR2 are SEHNR and FQNEAQ (reference sequence). The CDR3 totals 15 residues. The V and J ends lost 0 bases and 7 bases respectively, with 12 bases between them.

The rearrangement joins TRBV27 to TRBJ1-5; tentatively, D is TRBD1 (6 bases). Germline CDR1 MNHEY, CDR2 SMNVEV (reference sequence). This CDR3 is built from 13 residues. V was trimmed by 3 bases and J by 5 bases, leaving 8 bases between them. The CDR3: CASSFRGDQPQHF. The CDR3 DNA reads as TGTGCCAGCAGTTTCAGGGGTGATCAGCCCCAGCATTTT.

This clone was detected a few times. The J gene is TRBJ2-1, the V gene TRBV4-3; 7 bases line up with TRBD1. The V and J ends lost 5 bases and 4 bases, in that order; junction bases with no gene match: 5. Per germline, CDR1 LGHNA and CDR2 YSLEER. The CDR3 spans 14 residues. The CDR3 sequence is CASSSWTGYNEQFF. The CDR3, as DNA: TGCGCCAGCAGCTCTTGGACAGGATACAATGAGCAGTTCTTC.

The chain joins TRBV7-2 to TRBJ2-5; D is unclear. The CDR3 is made up of 11 amino acids. V lost 6 bases, J lost 5 bases, and 7 bases lay in between. Germline lookup yields CDR1 SGHTA and CDR2 FQGNSA. CDR3: CASRLGETQYF. The CDR3 DNA follows: TGTGCCAGCAGGCTAGGGGAGACCCAGTACTTC.

CDR3 amino acids: CAISREGNQPQHF. In DNA, the CDR3 is TGTGCCATCAGCCGTGAGGGCAATCAGCCCCAGCATTTT. This rearrangement joins TRBV10-3 to TRBJ1-5, with no clear D. Per germline, CDR1 ENHRY and CDR2 SYGVKD. CDR3 size: 13 residues. V lost 6 bases, J lost 2 bases, and 8 bases lay in between.

This chain connects TRBV29-1 to TRBJ2-2; D might be TRBD2 (6 bases). Trimming removed 6 bases at V and 7 bases at J, with 15 bases between. This CDR3 region has 13 residues. Germline assignment: CDR1 SQVTM and CDR2 ANQGSEA. Here the CDR3 reads CSVRPAGIGELFF. For the CDR3, the DNA is TGCAGCGTACGCCCGGCGGGGATCGGGGAGCTGTTTTTT.

The V and J genes are TRBV7-2 and TRBJ2-3; 8 positions agree with TRBD1. The germline CDR1 and CDR2 sequences are SGHTA and FQGNSA. The CDR3 is 21 residues long. V shed 0 bases, J shed 4 bases, and the junction held 21 bases outside the gene matches. The DNA for the CDR3 is TGTGCCAGCAGCTTAGCCAAGTACCCAATTCCGGGACAGGAAGGCGCAGATACGCAGTATTTT. This sequence encodes CASSLAKYPIPGQEGADTQYF.

V gene TRBV9 combines with J gene TRBJ1-5; D may be TRBD1 (5 bases). The CDR3 has 15 residues. The V gene lost 0 bases and the J gene lost 1 base, with 8 bases spanning the gap. CDR1 and CDR2 from the germline V gene are SGDLS and YYNGEE. CDR3 DNA: TGTGCCAGCAGCGTAGACTGGGACAGCAATCAGCCCCAGCATTTT. Translating it yields CASSVDWDSNQPQHF.

Only a few counts were recorded for this clone. This chain links TRBV15 with TRBJ1-2; a possible D gene is TRBD1 (5 bases). The V end lost 3 bases, the J end lost 5 bases, and 16 bases lay between the germline ends. Germline values: CDR1 LNHNV, CDR2 YYDKDF (reference sequence). The CDR3 is made up of 15 amino acids. DNA for the CDR3: TGTGCCACCAGCAGCCACGGTCCGGGGCCGTATGGCTACACCTTC. Amino acid sequence: CATSSHGPGPYGYTF.

The chain is built from TRBV7-9 and TRBJ1-1; D possibly corresponds to TRBD1 (5 bases). V lost 1 base and J 6 bases, leaving 9 bases between the germline ends. This CDR3 is built from 13 residues. Germline loops: CDR1 SEHNR, CDR2 FQNEAQ (reference sequence). The CDR3: CASSLVGHPEAFF. As DNA, the CDR3 is TGTGCCAGCAGCTTAGTTGGACATCCTGAAGCTTTCTTT. Full variable domain (rest looked up from reference TRBV7-9 and TRBJ1-1): DTGVSQNPRHKITKRGQNVTFRCDPISEHNRLYWYRQTLGQGPEFLTYFQNEAQLEKSRLLSDRFSAERPKGSFSTLEIQRTEQGDSAMYLCASSLVGHPEAFFGQGTRLTVV.

This clone has more than one count but fewer than ten. The chain employs TRBV7-9 and TRBJ2-7; weak D call: TRBD1 (5 bases). This CDR3 comprises 18 residues. The germline V gene has CDR1 SEHNR and CDR2 FQNEAQ (reference sequence). Trimming stripped 5 bases from V and 2 bases from J, with 25 bases between. Here the CDR3 DNA reads TGTGCCAGCAGCAAAAAGGATACAGGTCGACTTCCTACCTACGAGCAGTACTTC. This encodes CASSKKDTGRLPTYEQYF. Supplemented by reference TRBV7-9 and TRBJ2-7, the full variable domain reads DTGVSQNPRHKITKRGQNVTFRCDPISEHNRLYWYRQTLGQGPEFLTYFQNEAQLEKSRLLSDRFSAERPKGSFSTLEIQRTEQGDSAMYLCASSKKDTGRLPTYEQYFGPGTRLTVT.

This clone was counted a few times. The chain has TRBV28 and TRBJ2-2; 8 bases are a match to TRBD1. J lost 0 bases, V lost 4 bases, and 4 bases had no gene match. The CDR3 loop spans 16 amino acids. The V gene's germline CDR1 is MDHEN and CDR2 SYDVKM. The CDR3 DNA sequence: TGTGCCAGCAGTTCCCCAGGGGGCACGAACACCGGGGAGCTGTTTTTT. Protein sequence: CASSSPGGTNTGELFF.

This clone has a handful of counts. V is TRBV10-3 and J is TRBJ1-2; D is possibly TRBD1 (6 bases). Germline V gene lookup returns CDR1 ENHRY and CDR2 SYGVKD. This CDR3 comprises 13 residues. The V and J ends lost 10 bases and 4 bases respectively, with 16 bases between them. This CDR3 is CATTDSQLYGYTF. The DNA for the CDR3 is TGTGCCACCACGGACAGCCAACTCTATGGCTACACCTTC.

This chain uses TRBV9 with TRBJ2-7, with 12 bases identical to TRBD1. Germline V gene sequence: CDR1 SGDLS, CDR2 YYNGEE. The CDR3 loop spans 17 amino acids. The V and J ends lost 1 base and 2 bases, in that order; junction bases with no gene match: 7. CDR3 sequence: CASSVWGTGGPTYEQYF. CDR3 DNA: TGTGCCAGCAGCGTATGGGGGACAGGGGGCCCTACCTACGAGCAGTACTTC.